This TCR beta chain was captured by sequencing in a study of control samples from healthy donors and cancer patients. The CDR3 has 14 residues. Looked up from germline, CDR1 is LGHDT and CDR2 is YNNKEL (reference sequence). V lost 3 bases, J lost 7 bases, and 2 bases stayed unmatched. Assay: immunoSEQ multiplex PCR; the TCRdb copy retains only in-frame clones and omits some. Counted here are around 130,000 clones, roughly nine tenths occurring once; the ten biggest clones make up around 40%. The chain uses TRBV3-1 (or the pseudogene TRBV3-2) and TRBJ1-6, with TRBD1 matching 8 bases. This receptor was taken from a man in his fifties in good health. Sequencing input: blood. The CDR3 region is CASSQTGENSPLHF. The CDR3 DNA sequence: TGTGCCAGCAGCCAGACAGGGGAGAATTCACCCCTCCACTTT.